This is a list of T cell receptor beta chains from one sample in a study of read filtering for tumor transcriptome and immune sequencing. TCRdb recomputed calls from the reads with MiXCR, one row per CDR3 protein. The table has about 63,000 distinct CDR3 sequences, approximately 15% seen once; the top ten hold about 44%. Sample: a population of CD138-negative cells sorted from bone marrow. The origin of the receptors is a donor aged 40 or over with multiple myeloma. CDR3s include the opening cysteine and the closing phenylalanine or tryptophan. A D gene is named only where the DNA matches it firmly. A row's size may be missing; if present it is once, few, many or a size class.

many | TRBJ2-7 | TRBV11-1 | TRBD1 | TGTGCCAGCAGACTTTATGGGACAGGGGACGAGCAGTACTTC | CASRLYGTGDEQYF
few | TRBJ1-1 | TRBV7-2 | - | TGTGCCAGCAGCTTGATTCTGAACACTGAAGCTTTCTTT | CASSLILNTEAFF
many | TRBJ1-5 | TRBV29-1 | - | TGCAGCGTTGACCAGGGCCCTAATCAGCCCCAGCATTTT | CSVDQGPNQPQHF
many | TRBJ2-5 | TRBV7-2 | TRBD2 | TGTGCCAGCAGCTTATCCCTGGGACTAGCGGGAGAGACCCAGTACTTC | CASSLSLGLAGETQYF
many | TRBJ2-2 | TRBV27 | TRBD1 | TGTGCCAGCAGTACGAGACAGGGAATGAACACCGGGGAGCTGTTTTTT | CASSTRQGMNTGELFF
many | TRBJ1-1 | TRBV29-1 | - | TGCAGCGTTAGGAGGCAGGGCTCCACTGAAGCTTTCTTT | CSVRRQGSTEAFF
many | TRBJ2-1 | TRBV7-9 | - | TGTGCCAGCAGCTTAGTAAGGGTAGGACTGTCCTACAATGAGCAGTTCTTC | CASSLVRVGLSYNEQFF
many | TRBJ2-7 | TRBV20-1 | TRBD2 | TGCAGTGCGAGCCTAGCGGGAGGCCGCTACGAGCTGTACTTC | CSASLAGGRYELYF
- | TRBJ2-7 | TRBV5-1 | - | TGCGCCAGCAGCTTGGGTCGCGGGGGCCCTTACGAGCAGTACTTC | CASSLGRGGPYEQYF
few | TRBJ2-7 | TRBV5-4 | - | TGTGCCAGCAGCCTGGCGATCGGGCACTACGAGCAGTACTTC | CASSLAIGHYEQYF
many | TRBJ2-3 | TRBV29-1 | - | TGCAGCGTTGCGGGACATTCAGATACGCAGTATTTT | CSVAGHSDTQYF
many | TRBJ2-1 | TRBV20-1 | TRBD2 | TGCAGTGCCAAGGGACTAGCGGGGCAATGGGGTGAGCAGTTCTTC | CSAKGLAGQWGEQFF
few | TRBJ1-5 | TRBV3-1 | - | TGTGCCAGCAGCCAAGGGCAGGGAAGTCAGCCCCAGCATTTT | CASSQGQGSQPQHF
many | TRBJ2-1 | TRBV11-3 | TRBD2 | TGTGCCAGCAGCTTAGATTCGATGGCGGGAGGAAGCGATGAGCAGTTCTTC | CASSLDSMAGGSDEQFF
many | TRBJ2-7 | TRBV7-9 | TRBD2 | TGTGCCAGCAGCGCTAGCGGGGGGACCTACGAGCAGTACTTC | CASSASGGTYEQYF
many | TRBJ2-3 | TRBV29-1 | TRBD2 | TGCAGCGTTGTGTTAGGACTAGCGGGAGAAACAGATACGCAGTATTTT | CSVVLGLAGETDTQYF
many | TRBJ2-7 | TRBV11-2 | - | TGTGCCAGCAGCTTAACCCAAAACTACGAGCAGTACTTC | CASSLTQNYEQYF
once | TRBJ2-2 | TRBV11-2 | TRBD2 | TGTGCCAGCAGCTTAGACCCTAGCGGGGAGGGAGGGCTGTTTTTT | CASSLDPSGEGGLFF
many | TRBJ2-7 | TRBV29-1 | - | TGCAGCGGTAAGACCTGGGACGAGCAGTACTTC | CSGKTWDEQYF
many | TRBJ1-5 | TRBV15 | - | TGTGCCACCAGCAGAGATCTGGGGAATCAGCCCCAGCATTTT | CATSRDLGNQPQHF
many | TRBJ2-7 | TRBV20-1 | TRBD1 | TGCAGTGCTAGCAGGGGGACAGGGCACTACGAGCAGTACTTC | CSASRGTGHYEQYF
few | TRBJ2-1 | TRBV6-2/TRBV6-3 | - | TGTGCCAGCAGTTATAAGGTCGGGCTTTTAGAGTCCGTCTACAATGAGCAGTTCTTC | CASSYKVGLLESVYNEQFF
many | TRBJ2-4 | TRBV6-2/TRBV6-3 | TRBD1 | TGTGCCAGCAGACAGGGGAGCTTTCAGTACTTC | CASRQGSFQYF
few | TRBJ2-2 | TRBV12-3/TRBV12-4 | - | TGTGCGGGGCAGATCGCGAACACCGGGGAGCTGTTTTTT | CAGQIANTGELFF
- | TRBJ1-3 | TRBV23-1 | - | TGCGCCAGCAGTCAATACACCGGCTACCTCGACAGGACCCGAAACACCATATATTTC | CASSQYTGYLDRTRNTIYF
many | TRBJ1-5 | TRBV6-1 | TRBD1 | TGTGCCAGCCTACAGGGGAATAATCAGCCCCAGCATTTT | CASLQGNNQPQHF